A single sample gave rise to the 22 T cell receptor beta chains below, sequenced in a study of identifying expanded T cells in peripheral blood. Clones were read by immunoSEQ multiplex PCR, and TCRdb kept only the in-frame ones, dropping some. The repertoire has tens of thousands of clones, 70% to 90% of them found once; the top ten carry 2.5% to 3.5%. The sequenced sample consisted of blood. All receptors come from a person aged 18 to 69 in good health.

The chain joins TRBV18 to TRBJ2-1, with D tentatively TRBD1 or TRBD2 (6 bases each). Trimming took 3 bases from V and 4 from J, leaving 13 bases between them. From germline, CDR1 is KGHSH and CDR2 LQKENI. This CDR3 has 15 residues. CDR3 bases: TGTGCCAGCTCACCTAGGGGGGCGTCATACAATGAGCAGTTCTTC. Residues: CASSPRGASYNEQFF. The entire variable domain, with the rest obtained from reference TRBV18 and TRBJ2-1, is as follows: NAGVMQNPRHLVRRRGQEARLRCSPMKGHSHVYWYRQLPEEGLKFMVYLQKENIIDESGMPKERFSAEFPKEGPSILRIQQVVRGDSAAYFCASSPRGASYNEQFFGPGTRLTVL.

In DNA, the CDR3 is TGTGCCAGCAGCCTCACAGGGGGCCTCACAGATACGCAGTATTTT. This translates into CASSLTGGLTDTQYF. The chain employs TRBV11-2 and TRBJ2-3, with 9 bases lining up with TRBD1. The length of the CDR3 is 15 residues. The germline CDR1 and CDR2 sequences are SGHAT and FQNNGV. Trimming took 5 bases from V and 2 from J; bases not matched to a gene: 5.

The J gene is TRBJ2-7, the V gene TRBV6-5; D might be TRBD2 (6 bases). Looked up from germline, CDR1 is MNHEY and CDR2 is SVGAGI. The CDR3 contains 16 residues. Trimming cost V 2 bases and J 4 bases, with 18 bases left between them. The CDR3 loop reads CASSYAISGTPYEQYF. The CDR3 coding sequence is TGTGCCAGCAGTTACGCCATCTCCGGGACTCCTTACGAGCAGTACTTC.

The V and J genes are TRBV5-1 and TRBJ1-2, with D maybe TRBD1 (5 bases). This CDR3 is built from 15 residues. V was clipped by 4 bases and J by 3 bases, with 16 bases between them. CDR1 is SGHRS and CDR2 is YFSETQ in the germline V gene. The DNA for the CDR3 is TGCGCCAGCAGCCAATCAGGGCGGCAGGACTATGGCTACACCTTC. This encodes CASSQSGRQDYGYTF.

J is TRBJ2-7 and V is TRBV7-8; 11 bases are shared with TRBD2. The trim removed 5 bases at V and 3 bases at J, leaving 6 bases unmatched. Germline-derived CDR1 and CDR2 are SGHVS and FQNEAQ. The CDR3 extends over 15 amino acids. In DNA form, the CDR3 reads TGTGCCAGCAGCCGACTAGCGGGGACCGTCTACGAGCAGTACTTC. Its translation is CASSRLAGTVYEQYF.

V and J are TRBV15 and TRBJ1-1; 7 bases align to TRBD1. This CDR3 comprises 14 residues. V shed 8 bases, J shed 1 base, and the junction held 7 bases outside the gene matches. Germline CDR1 LNHNV, CDR2 YYDKDF (reference sequence). The CDR3 DNA reads as TGTGCCACCGCGAAGTACAGGGGGAACACTGAAGCTTTCTTT. Translated, it gives CATAKYRGNTEAFF.

This chain links TRBV7-2 with TRBJ1-2, with a weak D call TRBD1 (5 bases). The CDR3 covers 14 residues. Trimming stripped 3 bases from V and 5 bases from J, with 13 bases between. Germline V gene sequence: CDR1 SGHTA, CDR2 FQGNSA. The CDR3: CASSLSRDEYGYTF. The CDR3 nucleotides read TGTGCCAGCAGCTTGTCCCGGGACGAATATGGCTACACCTTC.

V gene TRBV10-1 combines with J gene TRBJ2-3, with D unclear. The CDR3 has 16 amino acids. Trimming left V 4 bases short and J 0 bases short, with 14 bases between. Germline CDR1 and CDR2: WNHNN and SYGVQD (reference sequence). The CDR3 loop reads CASSGGSVPSTDTQYF. For the CDR3, the DNA is TGCGCCAGCAGTGGGGGTTCGGTTCCTAGCACAGATACGCAGTATTTT.

The rearrangement uses TRBV18 and TRBJ2-3, with 11 bases identical to TRBD2. The trim removed 6 bases at V and 2 bases at J, leaving 7 bases unmatched. Germline CDR1 reads KGHSH; CDR2 reads LQKENI. CDR3 length: 16 amino acids. DNA of the CDR3: TGTGCCAGCTCGCGAACTAGCGGGGGTAACACAGATACGCAGTATTTT. Its protein product is CASSRTSGGNTDTQYF.

V is TRBV5-6 and J is TRBJ2-5, with D uncertain. Trimming stripped 2 bases from V and 5 bases from J, with 13 bases between. CDR1 and CDR2 (germline): SGHDT, YYEEEE. The CDR3 runs to 14 residues. The CDR3 sequence: CASSLMTDAETQYF. CDR3 in DNA: TGTGCCAGCAGCTTAATGACCGATGCGGAGACCCAGTACTTC. The complete variable domain, with remaining parts taken from reference TRBV5-6 and TRBJ2-5, reads DAGVTQSPTHLIKTRGQQVTLRCSPKSGHDTVSWYQQALGQGPQFIFQYYEEEERQRGNFPDRFSGHQFPNYSSELNVNALLLGDSALYLCASSLMTDAETQYFGPGTRLLVL.

The rearrangement joins TRBV29-1 to TRBJ1-2; D gene unclear. V lost 1 base and J 4 bases, leaving 7 bases between the germline ends. CDR1 and CDR2 (germline): SQVTM, ANQGSEA. CDR3 size: 12 residues. The CDR3 region is CSVEGGGYGYTF. In DNA, the CDR3 is TGCAGCGTTGAAGGGGGTGGCTATGGCTACACCTTC.

This clone occurred once. The V gene is TRBV15, the J gene TRBJ2-5; 12 nucleotides line up with TRBD2. This CDR3 has 17 amino acids. The V and J ends lost 2 bases and 0 bases, in that order; junction bases with no gene match: 4. Germline CDR1 reads LNHNV; CDR2 reads YYDKDF (reference sequence). CDR3 sequence (DNA): TGTGCCACCAGCAGAAGGACTAGCGGGGTGCACCAAGAGACCCAGTACTTC. It codes for CATSRRTSGVHQETQYF.

The DNA of the CDR3 is TGTGCCAGCAGCGCACCGAAAGCAGATACGCAGTATTTT. Translation gives CASSAPKADTQYF. This chain uses TRBV7-2 with TRBJ2-3; the D is unclear. There are 13 residues in the CDR3. The V and J ends lost 5 bases and 4 bases respectively, with 10 bases between them. In germline, CDR1 is SGHTA, CDR2 FQGNSA.

V is TRBV5-1 and J is TRBJ2-7; 9 bases match TRBD1. Germline-derived CDR1 and CDR2 are SGHRS and YFSETQ. The CDR3 runs to 15 residues. The J segment lost 1 base and the V segment lost 4 bases, leaving 6 bases of the junction unmatched. DNA of the CDR3: TGCGCCAGCAGCAGCGGACAGGGGTGGTCCTACGAGCAGTACTTC. Amino acids: CASSSGQGWSYEQYF.

The chain couples TRBV5-4 to TRBJ1-2; D not certain. V lost 1 base and J lost 4, with 8 bases in between. The germline V gene encodes CDR1 SGHNT and CDR2 YYREEE (reference sequence). CDR3 length: 13 residues. CDR3 loop: CASSLLQIYGYTF. The CDR3 region has the DNA TGTGCCAGCAGCTTGCTACAGATCTATGGCTACACCTTC.

The chain has TRBV29-1 and TRBJ2-7; 8 nucleotides match TRBD1. Germline values: CDR1 SQVTM, CDR2 ANQGSEA. The CDR3 is 14 residues long. J lost 2 bases, V lost 3 bases, and 6 bases had no gene match. The CDR3 nucleotides read TGCAGCGTTGATCTAGGACAGGGAACCTACGAGCAGTACTTC. Encoded protein: CSVDLGQGTYEQYF.

The chain recombines TRBV30 with TRBJ1-5; D is unresolved. V was pared by 2 bases and J by 5 bases, with 13 bases between. The CDR3 totals 14 residues. Germline V gives CDR1 GTSNPN, CDR2 SVGIG (reference sequence). The DNA for the CDR3 is TGTGCCTGGAGTCCTCCATATCAACATCAGCCCCAGCATTTT. Its protein product is CAWSPPYQHQPQHF. The whole variable domain, remainder taken from reference TRBV30 and TRBJ1-5, is SQTIHQWPATLVQPVGSPLSLECTVEGTSNPNLYWYRQAAGRGLQLLFYSVGIGQISSEVPQNLSASRPQDRQFILSSKKLLLSDSGFYLCAWSPPYQHQPQHFGDGTRLSIL.

This sequence joins TRBV18 and TRBJ2-7, with TRBD2 matching 9 bases. There are 15 residues in the CDR3. The germline CDR1 and CDR2 sequences are KGHSH and LQKENI. Trimming cost V 3 bases and J 8 bases; bases outside gene matches: 11. The CDR3 DNA follows: TGTGCCAGCTCACCTGGTACCGCGGGGGGGCCGAAGCAGTACTTC. Amino acid sequence: CASSPGTAGGPKQYF.

The V and J genes are TRBV6-5 and TRBJ2-5; no clear D. V was clipped by 2 bases and J by 0 bases, with 10 bases between them. The germline CDR1 and CDR2 sequences are MNHEY and SVGAGI. The CDR3 runs 15 residues. CDR3 residues: CASSYAALNQETQYF. The DNA of the CDR3 is TGTGCCAGCAGTTACGCGGCTTTAAACCAAGAGACCCAGTACTTC.

V gene TRBV5-1 combines with J gene TRBJ2-2; 11 bases match TRBD2. Germline V gene data show CDR1 as SGHRS and CDR2 as YFSETQ. With 7 bases clipped from V and 1 base from J, the junction kept 3 bases outside the gene matches. The CDR3 sequence is 15 residues long. This CDR3 reads CASASGGQNTGELFF. The CDR3, as DNA: TGCGCCAGCGCTAGCGGGGGGCAGAACACCGGGGAGCTGTTTTTT. The full variable domain, with the rest looked up from reference TRBV5-1 and TRBJ2-2, is KAGVTQTPRYLIKTRGQQVTLSCSPISGHRSVSWYQQTPGQGLQFLFEYFSETQRNKGNFPGRFSGRQFSNSRSEMNVSTLELGDSALYLCASASGGQNTGELFFGEGSRLTVL.

The rearrangement links TRBV28 to TRBJ2-7; TRBD1 matches at 7 bases. The ends lost 6 bases at V and 1 base at J; junction bases unmatched: 6. The V gene's germline CDR1 is MDHEN and CDR2 SYDVKM. The CDR3 is 14 amino acids. The chain's CDR3 is CASRPGGPSYEQYF. The CDR3 nucleotides are TGTGCCAGCAGGCCAGGGGGACCTTCCTACGAGCAGTACTTC. Full variable domain (rest looked up from reference TRBV28 and TRBJ2-7): DVKVTQSSRYLVKRTGEKVFLECVQDMDHENMFWYRQDPGLGLRLIYFSYDVKMKEKGDIPEGYSVSREKKERFSLILESASTNQTSMYLCASRPGGPSYEQYFGPGTRLTVT.

This clone was found once. This CDR3 reads CASSPGPGQGSYEQYF. CDR3 bases: TGTGCCAGCAGTCCGGGCCCGGGACAGGGCTCCTACGAGCAGTACTTC. The chain employs TRBV2 and TRBJ2-7, with TRBD1 matching 9 bases. Losses at the gene ends were 5 bases for V and 0 bases for J; bases not matched to a gene: 8. There are 16 residues in the CDR3. Germline-derived CDR1 and CDR2 are SNHLY and FYNNEI. The full variable domain, in which reference TRBV2 and TRBJ2-7 provide the parts outside the CDR3, is EPEVTQTPSHQVTQMGQEVILRCVPISNHLYFYWYRQILGQKVEFLVSFYNNEISEKSEIFDDQFSVERPDGSNFTLKIRSTKLEDSAMYFCASSPGPGQGSYEQYFGPGTRLTVT.